The 28 T cell receptor beta chains listed next were all sequenced from one sample in a study of T cell responses to AZD1222 COVID-19 vaccine. Profiling relied on immunoSEQ multiplex PCR, and the TCRdb table lists in-frame clones only, not all of them. The table shows 55,000 to 65,000 clones, with 80% to 90% occurring only once. The sequencing here drew on peripheral blood, taken on day 0 of AZD1222 vaccination. Receptor source: an adult in good health.

V gene TRBV7-2 combines with J gene TRBJ2-3; 13 positions agree with TRBD2. The germline gives CDR1 SGHTA, CDR2 FQGNSA. The CDR3 has 17 amino acids. The J segment lost 5 bases and the V segment lost 6 bases, leaving 11 bases of the junction unmatched. As DNA, the CDR3 is TGTGCCAGCAGTCCTCCTGGACTAGCGGGAGCGGGAGATACGCAGTATTTT. Amino acids: CASSPPGLAGAGDTQYF.

The CDR3 DNA reads TGTGCCAGTAGTACCTCCCGCCGGGCGGGAGGGTACGAGCAGTACTTC. It encodes CASSTSRRAGGYEQYF. This rearrangement joins TRBV19 to TRBJ2-7; 9 bases line up with TRBD2. The V gene end was trimmed by 4 bases and the J gene end by 4 bases; junction bases not matched to a gene: 11. The CDR3 runs 16 residues. The V gene's germline CDR1 is LNHDA and CDR2 SQIVND (reference sequence).

The chain joins TRBV24-1 to TRBJ2-5, with 12 bases fitting TRBD2. CDR3 size: 16 residues. Germline CDR1 is KGHDR and CDR2 is SFDVKD. V gave up 5 bases and J gave up 5 bases; unmatched junction bases: 8. The CDR3 is CATSGLAGGPSETQYF. CDR3 sequence (DNA): TGTGCCACCAGTGGTCTAGCGGGAGGGCCCTCGGAGACCCAGTACTTC.

The gene calls are TRBV28 and TRBJ2-7, with TRBD1 matching 8 bases. V shed 2 bases and J 1 base; nucleotides not matched to a gene: 7. This CDR3 has 16 residues. Germline assignment: CDR1 MDHEN and CDR2 SYDVKM. CDR3 amino acids: CASSLIGQGLSYEQYF. DNA of the CDR3: TGTGCCAGCAGTTTAATCGGACAGGGCCTTTCCTACGAGCAGTACTTC.

The chain has TRBV25-1 and TRBJ2-5; 7 positions match TRBD2. Per the germline V gene, CDR1 is MGHDK and CDR2 is SYGVNS. The CDR3 loop spans 14 amino acids. The trim removed 6 bases at V and 4 bases at J, leaving 8 bases unmatched. The CDR3: CASSLMGGGETQYF. DNA of the CDR3: TGTGCCAGCAGCCTCATGGGGGGGGGAGAGACCCAGTACTTC. Complete variable domain (other parts from reference TRBV25-1 and TRBJ2-5): EADIYQTPRYLVIGTGKKITLECSQTMGHDKMYWYQQDPGMELHLIHYSYGVNSTEKGDLSSESTVSRIRTEHFPLTLESARPSHTSQYLCASSLMGGGETQYFGPGTRLLVL.

The CDR3 DNA is TGTGCCAGCAGCGCCCAAACAGTAACAGATACGCAGTATTTT. The encoded protein is CASSAQTVTDTQYF. The chain combines TRBV11-3 with TRBJ2-3; no definite D call. Germline loops: CDR1 SGHNT, CDR2 YENEEA. The V gene lost 5 bases and the J gene lost 3 bases, with 12 bases spanning the gap. CDR3 length: 14 residues.

The chain has TRBV10-3 and TRBJ1-1, with a possible D match to TRBD1 (6 bases). The CDR3 contains 12 residues. Trimming cost V 6 bases and J 7 bases, with 12 bases left between them. CDR1 is ENHRY, CDR2 SYGVKD, per germline. The CDR3 here is CAIRGQTFEAFF. DNA of the CDR3: TGTGCCATCAGAGGACAGACCTTTGAAGCTTTCTTT.

The CDR3 loop reads CASSLALGTEEQFF. CDR3 sequence (DNA): TGTGCCAGCAGCTTGGCCCTCGGGACTGAAGAGCAGTTCTTC. The chain is built from TRBV5-4 and TRBJ2-1, with TRBD2 as a possible D gene (6 bases). CDR1 is SGHNT and CDR2 is YYREEE in the germline V gene (reference sequence). Trimming stripped 0 bases from V and 10 bases from J, with 14 bases between. The CDR3 runs to 14 residues.

The CDR3 bases are TGTGCCAGCAGCGTAGAGGCGGGAGGGCCAGATACGCAGTATTTT. Encoded protein: CASSVEAGGPDTQYF. The rearrangement joins TRBV9 to TRBJ2-3; TRBD2 matches at 9 bases. Germline CDR1 reads SGDLS; CDR2 reads YYNGEE. V was pared by 0 bases and J by 4 bases, with 3 bases of the junction left unmatched. This CDR3 contains 15 residues. The full variable domain, in which reference TRBV9 and TRBJ2-3 provide the parts outside the CDR3, is DSGVTQTPKHLITATGQRVTLRCSPRSGDLSVYWYQQSLDQGLQFLIQYYNGEERAKGNILERFSAQQFPDLHSELNLSSLELGDSALYFCASSVEAGGPDTQYFGPGTRLTVL.

This clone occurred a few times. The chain uses TRBV27 and TRBJ2-1, with D uncertain. The CDR3 covers 12 residues. Trimming cost V 4 bases and J 8 bases, with 9 bases left between them. Germline loops: CDR1 MNHEY, CDR2 SMNVEV (reference sequence). CDR3 in amino acids: CASSSRYDEQFF. CDR3 nucleotide sequence: TGTGCCAGCAGTTCCAGGTACGATGAGCAGTTCTTC.

This clone came up once. This chain connects TRBV11-2 to TRBJ2-4; 7 bases are a match to TRBD1. J was trimmed by 0 bases and V by 4 bases; bases with no gene match: 12. There are 18 residues in the CDR3. CDR1 is SGHAT, CDR2 FQNNGV, per germline. The CDR3 spells CASSSRDRYLLAKNIQYF. CDR3 DNA sequence: TGTGCCAGCAGCTCAAGGGACAGATATTTACTAGCCAAAAACATTCAGTACTTC.

CDR3 sequence reads: CASSLGGEAEAFF. The CDR3 coding sequence is TGTGCCAGCAGCCTCGGGGGGGAGGCTGAAGCTTTCTTT. This chain joins TRBV28 and TRBJ1-1; a possible D gene is TRBD1 (5 bases). The CDR3 is 13 amino acids. In germline, CDR1 is MDHEN, CDR2 SYDVKM. Trimming cost V 6 bases and J 6 bases, with 14 bases left between them.

The J gene is TRBJ2-7, the V gene TRBV7-8; TRBD1 matches 8 bases. The V and J ends lost 3 bases and 5 bases, in that order; junction bases with no gene match: 6. The CDR3 has 14 residues. The germline gives CDR1 SGHVS, CDR2 FQNEAQ. CDR3 DNA sequence: TGTGCCAGCAGCTTCACAGGGGGGACTGACGAGCAGTACTTC. Encoded protein: CASSFTGGTDEQYF.

Note on this clone: The sample contains more than one DNA sequence encoding this CDR3. This chain connects TRBV24-1 to TRBJ1-2; D is unclear. V lost 10 bases, J lost 2 bases, and 13 bases lay in between. Per the germline V gene, CDR1 is KGHDR and CDR2 is SFDVKD. The CDR3 contains 13 residues. Here the CDR3 reads CATSRTANYGYTF. For the CDR3, the DNA is TGTGCCACTTCCCGTACAGCGAACTATGGCTACACCTTC.

The chain links TRBV11-3 to TRBJ2-3; D unclear. V shed 5 bases and J shed 7 bases, with 10 bases lying between them. CDR3 length equals 12 residues. Germline CDR1 is SGHNT and CDR2 is YENEEA. In DNA, the CDR3 is TGTGCCAGCAGCGGGCCAGCCAATACGCAGTATTTT. Residues: CASSGPANTQYF.

The chain has TRBV6-5 and TRBJ1-1; no reliable D call. Germline-derived CDR1 and CDR2 are MNHEY and SVGAGI. Trimming left V 8 bases short and J 3 bases short, with 7 bases between. The CDR3 has 11 residues. CDR3 DNA sequence: TGTGCCAGCGAGAGGGACACTGAAGCTTTCTTT. Encoded protein: CASERDTEAFF.

This chain uses TRBV7-9 with TRBJ2-3; D ambiguous. This CDR3 contains 15 residues. Trimming cost V 1 base and J 2 bases, with 10 bases left between them. Germline values: CDR1 SEHNR, CDR2 FQNEAQ (reference sequence). The CDR3 DNA sequence: TGTGCCAGCAGCTTAGTCACCGCGTACACAGATACGCAGTATTTT. As protein: CASSLVTAYTDTQYF.

This clone was picked up a small number of times. The rearrangement links TRBV5-6 to TRBJ2-7; 10 bases are a match to TRBD2. CDR3 length: 14 amino acids. Germline V CDR1 and CDR2: SGHDT, YYEEEE. Losses at the gene ends were 2 bases for V and 6 bases for J; bases not matched to a gene: 5. The CDR3 DNA follows: TGTGCCAGCAGCTTTCTAGCGGGAGTATCCGAGCAGTACTTC. Translation: CASSFLAGVSEQYF.

About this clone itself: Other DNA sequences in this sample translate to the same CDR3. The rearrangement joins TRBV12-5 to TRBJ2-2; possible D gene TRBD2, 6 bases. The CDR3 is 20 residues long. Germline assignment: CDR1 LGHNT and CDR2 FRNRAP. V lost 6 bases to trimming and J lost 4 bases, with 30 bases between them. In nucleotides, the CDR3 is TGTGCTAGTGGCTTCTCGAGAGGGTCGGGTGGGCTAGCGACCACCGGGGAGCTGTTTTTT. Translating gives CASGFSRGSGGLATTGELFF.

This chain joins TRBV13 and TRBJ2-1; 13 positions agree with TRBD2. The CDR3 has 16 amino acids. The germline gives CDR1 PRHDT, CDR2 FYEKMQ (reference sequence). V lost 5 bases to trimming and J lost 5 bases; unmatched junction nucleotides: 6. CDR3 in amino acids: CASSPQLAGGNNEQFF. CDR3 DNA: TGTGCCAGCAGCCCCCAACTAGCGGGAGGGAACAATGAGCAGTTCTTC.

The V gene is TRBV7-9, the J gene TRBJ2-1; TRBD2 matches 12 bases. The CDR3 contains 15 residues. Germline loops: CDR1 SEHNR, CDR2 FQNEAQ (reference sequence). V lost 5 bases to trimming and J lost 7 bases; unmatched junction nucleotides: 6. CDR3 loop: CASSLTSGSLNEQFF. The CDR3 DNA reads as TGTGCCAGCAGCCTGACTAGCGGGAGTCTTAATGAGCAGTTCTTC.

The chain recombines TRBV5-1 with TRBJ2-5; TRBD2 aligns across 11 bases. The germline CDR1 and CDR2 sequences are SGHRS and YFSETQ. This CDR3 has 18 amino acids. The V segment lost 2 bases and the J segment 5 bases; nucleotides outside the gene matches: 14. CDR3 loop: CASSLQGTSGSGVETQYF. The CDR3 region has the DNA TGCGCCAGCAGCTTACAGGGGACTAGCGGATCAGGGGTGGAGACCCAGTACTTC.

V is TRBV4-3 and J is TRBJ2-1; D unclear. The CDR3 is 14 amino acids. Trimming shortened V by 0 bases and J by 7 bases, and 10 bases separated the two germline ends. CDR1 is LGHNA, CDR2 YSLEER, per germline. In nucleotides, the CDR3 is TGCGCCAGCAGCCAAGATTGGCAGACTAATGAGCAGTTCTTC. Translation gives CASSQDWQTNEQFF.

J is TRBJ1-5 and V is TRBV4-2; TRBD1 matches at 9 bases. The germline CDR1 and CDR2 sequences are LGHNA and YNFKEQ. The ends lost 3 bases at V and 6 bases at J; junction bases unmatched: 3. This CDR3 has 14 amino acids. CDR3 sequence reads: CASSQRDRAQPQHF. The CDR3 DNA reads TGTGCCAGCAGCCAGCGGGACAGGGCTCAGCCCCAGCATTTT.

The V call is TRBV5-1, the J call TRBJ1-1; 8 nucleotides match TRBD1. V was clipped by 1 base and J by 4 bases; unmatched bases: 3. The CDR3 is 14 amino acids. The V gene's germline CDR1 is SGHRS and CDR2 YFSETQ. In DNA form, the CDR3 reads TGCGCCAGCAGCTTGTTCGGACAGGGCACTGAAGCTTTCTTT. Protein sequence: CASSLFGQGTEAFF.

The gene calls are TRBV19 and TRBJ2-1; 8 bases align to TRBD2. From germline, CDR1 is LNHDA and CDR2 SQIVND (reference sequence). The CDR3 is 14 amino acids. V trimming: 4 bases; J trimming: 1 base; junction bases outside the gene matches: 0. This CDR3 reads CASSRLASYNEQFF. The CDR3 coding sequence is TGTGCCAGTAGTAGACTAGCGTCCTACAATGAGCAGTTCTTC.

The chain is built from TRBV6-6 and TRBJ1-1; no definite D call. The CDR3 has 11 amino acids. The germline V gene has CDR1 MNHNY and CDR2 SVGAGI (reference sequence). V was trimmed by 4 bases and J by 6 bases, leaving 6 bases between them. Written as DNA, the CDR3 is TGTGCCAGCAGTTTTACGGCTGAAGCTTTCTTT. Translating gives CASSFTAEAFF.

Worth noting for this clone: At one of its ends the junction is not consistent with the germline gene, which may arise from a read error. The J gene is TRBJ2-7, the V gene TRBV5-8; TRBD2 matches at 13 bases. The CDR3 is made up of 13 amino acids. The germline V gene has CDR1 SGHTS and CDR2 YDEGEE. The CDR3 sequence: CASSPRGLAGIHF. DNA of the CDR3: TGTGCCAGCAGCCCACGGGGACTAGCGGGAATCCACTTC.